Following are 14 T cell receptor beta chains from one sample sequenced in a study of cytomegalovirus exposure and HLA in healthy donors. Sequencing was performed with immunoSEQ multiplex PCR; in TCRdb, only in-frame clones are kept and a portion is missing. This sample has about 160,000 clones, with around 92% found just once. Sample: PBMCs. The receptors were sampled from a man younger than 30 in good health and CMV-seropositive.

This chain joins TRBV29-1 and TRBJ2-7; 9 bases line up with TRBD2. The V gene's germline CDR1 is SQVTM and CDR2 ANQGSEA. J lost 0 bases, V lost 7 bases, and 4 bases had no gene match. CDR3 size: 13 residues. In nucleotides, the CDR3 is TGCAGCGCCGGGACTAGCAGCTCCTACGAGCAGTACTTC. It specifies CSAGTSSSYEQYF.

The genes are TRBV4-2 and TRBJ1-1; TRBD1 aligns across 7 bases. Germline CDR1 is LGHNA and CDR2 is YNFKEQ. The CDR3 extends over 15 amino acids. Trimming took 1 base from V and 5 from J; bases not matched to a gene: 7. The CDR3 DNA reads TGTGCCAGCAGCCAAGTAGGGTCAGGGGGGACTGAAGCTTTCTTT. Amino acids: CASSQVGSGGTEAFF.

The chain links TRBV28 to TRBJ2-1; D is possibly TRBD2 (6 bases). This CDR3 has 13 residues. Per germline, CDR1 MDHEN and CDR2 SYDVKM. DNA for the CDR3: TGTTCCGCAGGGCTAGCGACCTACAATGAGCAGTTCTTC. Translation gives CSAGLATYNEQFF.

J is TRBJ1-2 and V is TRBV7-3, with 10 bases aligning to TRBD1. There are 16 residues in the CDR3. Germline V gives CDR1 SGHTA, CDR2 FQGTGA. The junction had 7 bases not matched to a gene; V was cut back by 5 bases and J by 1 base. For the CDR3, the DNA is TGTGCCAGCAGCCCCCGGGACAGGGGACTTAACTATGGCTACACCTTC. As protein: CASSPRDRGLNYGYTF.

The V gene is TRBV4-2, the J gene TRBJ2-2, with TRBD2 matching 10 bases. Germline CDR1 and CDR2: LGHNA and YNFKEQ. V gave up 2 bases and J gave up 4 bases; unmatched junction bases: 4. The CDR3 covers 16 residues. The chain's CDR3 is CASSQSGRAFTGELFF. CDR3 sequence (DNA): TGTGCCAGCAGCCAAAGCGGGAGGGCCTTCACCGGGGAGCTGTTTTTT.

This clone was seen more than once but under ten times. The chain employs TRBV13 and TRBJ1-3, with D maybe TRBD1 (5 bases). The germline V gene has CDR1 PRHDT and CDR2 FYEKMQ (reference sequence). The CDR3 extends over 16 amino acids. The V end was cut by 5 bases, the J end by 0 bases, with 14 bases between. CDR3 sequence (DNA): TGTGCCAGCAGCCAGAAGGGGCCCCTCTCTGGAAACACCATATATTTT. Translating gives CASSQKGPLSGNTIYF.

The rearrangement links TRBV2 to TRBJ1-1; D is uncertain. Germline V lookup: CDR1 SNHLY, CDR2 FYNNEI. With 5 bases removed from V and 3 bases from J, the gap between germline ends came to 10 bases. The CDR3 extends over 13 amino acids. The CDR3 spells CASSKSQHTEAFF. The CDR3 nucleotides read TGTGCCAGCAGTAAGTCACAGCACACTGAAGCTTTCTTT.

The chain recombines TRBV10-3 with TRBJ1-5; 10 nucleotides match TRBD1. Per germline, CDR1 ENHRY and CDR2 SYGVKD. After removal of 0 bases from V and 6 bases from J, the junction contained 5 bases not matched to a gene. This CDR3 contains 16 residues. CDR3 sequence (DNA): TGTGCCATCAGTGAGTCCCCGGGACAGGGGATTCAGCCCCAGCATTTT. Its translation is CAISESPGQGIQPQHF.

The V gene is TRBV6-1, the J gene TRBJ1-3; D not certain. Deletions cut 0 bases from V and 1 base from J, with 4 bases between. The V gene's germline CDR1 is MNHNS and CDR2 SASEGT. The CDR3 has 14 amino acids. This CDR3 is CASSEARSGNTIYF. DNA for the CDR3: TGTGCCAGCAGTGAAGCCAGGTCTGGAAACACCATATATTTT.

The chain couples TRBV7-2 to TRBJ2-7; TRBD1 agrees at 7 bases. Germline lookup yields CDR1 SGHTA and CDR2 FQGNSA. The CDR3 sequence is 15 residues long. With 6 bases clipped from V and 1 base from J, the junction kept 9 bases outside the gene matches. CDR3 amino acids: CASRLTGTVSYEQYF. The CDR3 coding sequence is TGTGCCAGCAGACTCACCGGGACAGTTTCCTACGAGCAGTACTTC.

The rearrangement joins TRBV4-1 to TRBJ1-2; D not resolved. Germline V gene sequence: CDR1 MGHRA, CDR2 YSYEKL. The CDR3 extends over 20 amino acids. Trimming cost V 0 bases and J 8 bases, with 31 bases left between them. This CDR3 reads CASSQEALPLLKRVTRGYTF. CDR3 nucleotide sequence: TGCGCCAGCAGCCAAGAGGCGTTACCCCTTTTGAAGCGAGTGACGCGGGGCTACACCTTC.

The chain joins TRBV7-9 to TRBJ1-1; D remains ambiguous. CDR3 length equals 10 residues. CDR1 is SEHNR and CDR2 is FQNEAQ in the germline V gene (reference sequence). The germline V and J ends were trimmed by 5 bases and 10 bases, with 8 bases remaining between them. CDR3 residues: CASSIQVAFF. The CDR3 nucleotides are TGTGCCAGCAGCATCCAGGTAGCTTTCTTT.

This clone was found a few times. The chain has TRBV9 and TRBJ2-1; D may be TRBD2 (5 bases). The CDR3 has 16 residues. The V gene lost 3 bases and the J gene lost 2 bases, with 15 bases spanning the gap. Per germline, CDR1 SGDLS and CDR2 YYNGEE. The CDR3 nucleotides are TGTGCCAGCAGCGGCTGGGAGCGGAGAACCTACAATGAGCAGTTCTTC. Residues: CASSGWERRTYNEQFF. Combining the CDR3 with reference TRBV9 and TRBJ2-1 gives the whole variable domain DSGVTQTPKHLITATGQRVTLRCSPRSGDLSVYWYQQSLDQGLQFLIQYYNGEERAKGNILERFSAQQFPDLHSELNLSSLELGDSALYFCASSGWERRTYNEQFFGPGTRLTVL.

The chain employs TRBV5-1 and TRBJ1-4; 9 bases map to TRBD1. The junction had 4 bases not matched to a gene; V was cut back by 3 bases and J by 7 bases. The CDR3 covers 14 residues. Germline V CDR1 and CDR2: SGHRS, YFSETQ. The CDR3 region is CASSSQGAGEKLFF. The CDR3 bases are TGCGCCAGCAGCTCACAGGGGGCGGGTGAAAAACTGTTTTTT.